This T cell receptor (beta chain) emerged from a study of cytomegalovirus exposure and HLA in healthy donors. Study background: An analysis done earlier identified about 120 million unique TCR beta sequences from approximately 180 million T cells. HLA-typed donors contributed approximately 86 million unique TCRs, which were held in an early data release. For the roughly 400 genotyped donors, roughly 81% fell within the Caucasian-associated ancestry cluster.

On this clone itself: As yet, its antigen is unknown.

In the PCR, 60 Vbeta and 13 Jbeta primers were used. TCRdb's table, derived via immunoSEQ multiplex PCR, lists solely in-frame clones and lacks some. The sample shows around 110,000 clones, about 72% of them seen only once. Study conclusions and caveats: At a 0.05 false discovery rate, a later analysis found 16,951 TCR beta sequences to be associated with HLA alleles.

Germline assignment: CDR1 LNHDA and CDR2 SQIVND (reference sequence). The V gene lost 8 bases and the J gene lost 5 bases, with 19 bases spanning the gap. This CDR3 spans 15 amino acids. The V call is TRBV19, the J call TRBJ1-5; D call uncertain. This sequence was found in a man aged 18 to 30 in good health and CMV-seronegative. Sequencing was carried out using PBMCs. The CDR3 protein is CASSPLQVPHQPQHF. The CDR3 DNA sequence: TGTGCCAGTTCGCCCTTGCAGGTTCCCCATCAGCCCCAGCATTTT.